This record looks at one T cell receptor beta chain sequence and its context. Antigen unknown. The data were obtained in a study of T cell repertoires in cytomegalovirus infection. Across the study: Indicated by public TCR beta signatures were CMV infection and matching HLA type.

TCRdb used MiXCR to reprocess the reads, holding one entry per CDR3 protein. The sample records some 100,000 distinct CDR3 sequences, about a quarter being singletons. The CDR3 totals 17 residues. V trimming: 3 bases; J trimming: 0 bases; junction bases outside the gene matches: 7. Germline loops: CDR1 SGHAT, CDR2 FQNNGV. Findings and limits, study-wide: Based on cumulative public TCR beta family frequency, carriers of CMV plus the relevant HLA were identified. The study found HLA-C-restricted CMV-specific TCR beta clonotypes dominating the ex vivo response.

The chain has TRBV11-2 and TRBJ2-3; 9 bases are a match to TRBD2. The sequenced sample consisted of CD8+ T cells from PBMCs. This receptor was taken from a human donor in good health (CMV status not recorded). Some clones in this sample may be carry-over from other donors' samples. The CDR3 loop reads CASSLISGGTSTDTQYF. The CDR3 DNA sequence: TGTGCCAGCAGCTTGATCAGCGGGGGGACTAGCACAGATACGCAGTATTTT.